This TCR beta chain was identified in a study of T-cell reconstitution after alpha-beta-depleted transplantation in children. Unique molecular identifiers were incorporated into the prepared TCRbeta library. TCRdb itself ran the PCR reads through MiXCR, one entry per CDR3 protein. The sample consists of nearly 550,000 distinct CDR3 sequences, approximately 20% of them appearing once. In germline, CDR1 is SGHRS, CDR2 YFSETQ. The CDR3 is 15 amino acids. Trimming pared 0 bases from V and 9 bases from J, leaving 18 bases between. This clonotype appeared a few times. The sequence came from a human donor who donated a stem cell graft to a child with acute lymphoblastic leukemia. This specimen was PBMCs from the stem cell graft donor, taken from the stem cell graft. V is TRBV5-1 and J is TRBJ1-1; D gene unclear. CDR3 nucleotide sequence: TGCGCCAGCAGCTTGGCCACGAGGAGCCCCAGGAAAGCTTTCTTT. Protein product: CASSLATRSPRKAFF.